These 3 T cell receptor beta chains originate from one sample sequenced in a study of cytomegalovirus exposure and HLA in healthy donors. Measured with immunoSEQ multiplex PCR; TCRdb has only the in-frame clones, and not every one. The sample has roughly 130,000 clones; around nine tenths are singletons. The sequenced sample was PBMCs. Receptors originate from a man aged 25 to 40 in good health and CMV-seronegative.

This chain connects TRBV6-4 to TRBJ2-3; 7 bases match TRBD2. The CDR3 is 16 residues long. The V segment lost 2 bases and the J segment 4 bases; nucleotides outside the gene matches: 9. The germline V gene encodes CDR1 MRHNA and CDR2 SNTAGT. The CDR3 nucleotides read TGTGCCAGCAGTGACGCGGCTGGCGGGAGAGCAGATACGCAGTATTTT. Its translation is CASSDAAGGRADTQYF.

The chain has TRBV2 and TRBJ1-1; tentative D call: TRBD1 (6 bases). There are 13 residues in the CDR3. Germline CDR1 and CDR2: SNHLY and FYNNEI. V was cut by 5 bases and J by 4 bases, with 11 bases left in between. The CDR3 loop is CASSTGSSTEAFF. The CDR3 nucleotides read TGTGCCAGCAGTACAGGGTCGAGCACTGAAGCTTTCTTT.

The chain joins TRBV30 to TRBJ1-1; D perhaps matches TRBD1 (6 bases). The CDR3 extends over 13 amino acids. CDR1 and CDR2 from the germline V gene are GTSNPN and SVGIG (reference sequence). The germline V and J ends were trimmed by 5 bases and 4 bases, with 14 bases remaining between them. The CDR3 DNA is TGTGCCTGGGCGTTCGGGGGGCCCACTGAAGCTTTCTTT. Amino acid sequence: CAWAFGGPTEAFF.